Reported below is one T cell receptor beta chain. Its antigen is as yet unknown. Sorted-subset replicate PCRs used 150 to 200 ng DNA, some 33,000 T cell genomes. Method: immunoSEQ multiplex PCR; TCRdb's copy keeps in-frame clones and lacks some. The sample consists of about 1,900,000 clones, about 95% of them appearing once. CD45RO-negative cells were positively selected for CCR7, leaving out terminally differentiated effector memory CD45RA+ cells. CDR3 length equals 17 residues. Germline lookup yields CDR1 SEHNR and CDR2 FQNEAQ (reference sequence). Trimming cost V 1 base and J 4 bases; bases outside gene matches: 12. This sample was taken from a study of shared clonotypes between healthy human individuals. Study conclusions and caveats: The study's rarefaction showed incomplete sorted-subset sequencing despite large depth. Researchers found naive subsets generally carried larger estimated richness than memory subsets. Relative to their counterparts shared across all four donors, non-shared clonotypes exhibited diminished generation probabilities.

The V gene is TRBV7-9, the J gene TRBJ2-5, with 7 bases fitting TRBD1. Sequencing was performed on naive CD8+ T cells sorted from blood. The clonotype comes from a man aged 18 to 30 in good health. CDR3 DNA sequence: TGTGCCAGCAGCTTAGTAGGGGACAGCTATCTATCAGAGACCCAGTACTTC. It is translated as CASSLVGDSYLSETQYF.